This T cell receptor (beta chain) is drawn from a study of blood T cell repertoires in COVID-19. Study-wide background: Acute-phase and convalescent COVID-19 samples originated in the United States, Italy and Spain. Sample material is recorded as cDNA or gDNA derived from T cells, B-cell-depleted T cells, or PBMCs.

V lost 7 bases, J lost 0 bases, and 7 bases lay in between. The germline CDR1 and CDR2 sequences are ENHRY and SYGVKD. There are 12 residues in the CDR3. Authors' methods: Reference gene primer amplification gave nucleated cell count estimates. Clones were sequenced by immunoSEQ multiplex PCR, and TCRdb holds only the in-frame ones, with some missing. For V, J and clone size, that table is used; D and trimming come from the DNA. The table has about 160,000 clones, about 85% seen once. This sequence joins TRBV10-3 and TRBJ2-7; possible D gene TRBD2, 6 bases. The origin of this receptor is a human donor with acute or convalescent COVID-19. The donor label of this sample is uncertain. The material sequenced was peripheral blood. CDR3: CAITGSSYEQYF. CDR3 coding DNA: TGTGCCATCACCGGGAGCTCCTACGAGCAGTACTTC.